These 3 T cell receptor beta chains were sequenced from one sample in a study of chemoradiotherapy in HPV16-positive cancers (dated by TCRdb to 2021 to 2024). Library preparation was by the immunoSEQ multiplex PCR assay. Entries here come from immuneACCESS through TCRdb and include only in-frame sequences with V and J called. Some clones fail to appear in such tables; in the studies checked, an unresolved V gene covers under half of the shortfall, and the cause of the remainder is unknown. The sample table holds about 7,300 clones, of which about 89% were seen once. The ten largest clones represent around 3.8% of the sample. This specimen was taken from a patient who underwent chemoradiotherapy. Source of these receptors: a human donor with HPV-associated anogenital cancer.

The genes are TRBV29-1 and TRBJ2-7, with TRBD1 identical over 9 bases. This CDR3 contains 14 residues. Germline V gives CDR1 SQVTM, CDR2 ANQGSEA. V lost 7 bases and J lost 2; bases outside the gene matches: 9. The CDR3 DNA sequence: TGCAGCGCACAACGGGACAGGGAGCCCTACGAGCAGTACTTC. This gives the protein CSAQRDREPYEQYF.

The chain combines TRBV21-1 with TRBJ2-1; the table's D gene call, TRBD1, was not cross checked with the DNA. TRBV21-1 is tagged as a pseudogene. The CDR3 length is 16 residues. Here the CDR3 DNA reads TGTGCCAGCAGCAAAGGGGCTAGGTCAGGGTACAATGAGCAGTTCTTC. Amino acids: CASSKGARSGYNEQFF.

This sequence joins TRBV19 and TRBJ1-2; weak D call: TRBD1 (6 bases). The CDR3 is made up of 14 amino acids. Between the trimmed V and J ends, which lost 4 bases and 4 bases, there was a span of 13 bases. The germline V gene encodes CDR1 LNHDA and CDR2 SQIVND (reference sequence). The CDR3 region is CASSTPDRSYGYTF. The CDR3, as DNA: TGTGCCAGTAGTACCCCCGACAGGTCCTATGGCTACACCTTC.